This T cell receptor (beta chain) emerged from a study of OX40 agonist ivuxolimab in advanced cancers. Turning to the study itself: A male proportion of under 90% was recorded, with mean age about 60 years and range roughly 23 to 85. Allowance was made for prior anti-PD-1, anti-PD-L1 or anti-CTLA-4 therapy, and approximately 41% had some.

Regarding the study as a whole: More expanded clones were found, on average, in CD8+ than in CD4+ T cells.

At baseline, cycle 4 day 1, and cycle 7 day 1, blood was sampled. Method: immunoSEQ multiplex PCR; TCRdb's copy keeps in-frame clones and lacks some. The sample lists roughly 35,000 clones, about 86% occurring once. In this sample, this clone turned up a few times. Its antigen remains unidentified. Germline V gene data show CDR1 as SGHRS and CDR2 as YFSETQ. The CDR3 is 15 residues long. V lost 0 bases to trimming and J lost 10 bases, with 14 bases between them. The sequences come from CD4+ or CD8+ T cells sorted from blood, collected in a trial of the OX40 agonist ivuxolimab. This receptor was identified in an adult with an advanced solid tumor such as melanoma, head and neck, liver or kidney cancer. The J gene is TRBJ1-6, the V gene TRBV5-1, with D tentatively TRBD1 (6 bases). CDR3 in amino acids: CASSLGQDRRSPLHF. CDR3 in DNA: TGCGCCAGCAGCTTGGGACAGGACCGAAGGTCACCCCTCCACTTT.